This T cell receptor (beta chain) stems from a study of blood T cell repertoires in COVID-19 (dated by TCRdb to between 2020 and 2021). Background for the entire study: Samples from collaborators originated in the United States, Italy and Spain and spanned both the acute and convalescent phases of COVID-19. The prospective study material was composed of cDNA or gDNA derived from T cells, B-cell-depleted T cells, or PBMCs. Subjects who had been exposed to COVID-19, were actively infected with it, or had recovered from it provided the deeply sampled blood TCRbeta repertoires that made up the dataset. The repertoires were made available in a free public database intended to serve as a resource for research on the immune response to SARS-CoV-2. The samples were drawn from two sources: the first 160 participants of the ongoing ImmuneRACE study, and 950 to 1,500 subjects contributed by 6 global collaborators. Nearly every sample came with metadata listing a de-identified subject ID, COVID-19 status, age in years and sex. Where HLA class I and class II types were available, the types were taken from metadata supplied by the sample provider, not from assay-based typing. Results and caveats for the whole study, not just this receptor: The amount of clinical and demographic metadata varied by source and participant and was provided uncurated.

According to the germline V gene (reference sequence), CDR1 reads LGHDT and CDR2 reads YNNKEL. There are 14 amino acids in the CDR3, from cysteine to phenylalanine inclusive. Kept here is only the CDR3 DNA, which spans 42 bases and is read in frame from base 1. The V end loses 1 base and the J end loses 10 bases, and a stretch of 11 bases separates them. About this clone: Its specific antigen is unknown. Qualities for individual bases were not recorded, and no much larger clone is one base off.

In the prospective study, participants were about 18 to 100 years old, resided in 24 geographic areas of the United States, and were enrolled through a virtual design. In the prospective study, cohorts were assigned on the basis of participant-reported clinical history obtained from a screening survey and a study questionnaire. ImmuneRACE Cohort 3 recovered participants were defined by two consecutive negative NP/OP PCR tests, healthcare professional clearance, or symptom resolution. In the prospective study, mobile phlebotomists collected whole blood, serum and a nasopharyngeal or oropharyngeal swab from each participant. Prospective study participants could optionally give additional blood draws and questionnaires over a roughly 2-month period. Blood samples from the prospective study were shipped frozen or at room temperature prior to DNA extraction. TCRbeta CDR3 regions were amplified from genomic DNA using the immunoSEQ Assay, a bias-controlled multiplex PCR. Turning to the authors' computational methods: The number of nucleated cells in each sample was estimated from the amplification of reference gene primers within the assay. To quantify the absolute abundance of each unique TCRbeta CDR3 rearrangement, sequence reads were collapsed and filtered. For each sample, productive Simpson clonality was calculated by taking the square root of Simpson's diversity index across productive rearrangements. Entries here come from immuneACCESS through TCRdb and include only in-frame sequences with V and J called. Some clones fail to appear in such tables; in the studies checked, an unresolved V gene covers under half of the shortfall, and the cause of the remainder is unknown. That table gives V, J and clone size, and the DNA gave D and trimming. Here the sample has 200,000 to 250,000 clones; around 90% occur a single time. About 2.6% of the sample comes from the top ten.

The receptor was derived from a woman aged 30 to 39 who had recovered from COVID-19. The sequence links TRBV3-1 (or the pseudogene TRBV3-2) to TRBJ1-6; the D gene is possibly TRBD1, with 5 bases matching. The specimen sequenced was PBMCs or T cells enriched from blood (not recorded which). The nucleotide sequence reads as follows: TGTGCCAGCAGCCAAGGAACAGGATCCTCACCCCTCCACTTT. This yields the protein CASSQGTGSSPLHF.